Following are 17 T cell receptor beta chains from one sample sequenced in a study of blood T cell repertoires in COVID-19. Clones were sequenced by immunoSEQ multiplex PCR, and TCRdb holds only the in-frame ones, with some missing. The sample contains about 280,000 clones, roughly 90% of which appear only once. Sequencing used PBMCs or T cells enriched from blood (not recorded which). The receptors derive from a woman in her 30s who had recovered from COVID-19.

This clone appeared a single time. The chain couples TRBV18 to TRBJ1-6; a possible D gene is TRBD1 (5 bases). The germline V gene encodes CDR1 KGHSH and CDR2 LQKENI. V gave up 0 bases and J gave up 8 bases, with 11 bases separating them. This CDR3 contains 15 residues. The CDR3 coding sequence is TGTGCCAGCTCACCACCCTCCAGGGTTGATTCACCCCTCCACTTT. Translated, it gives CASSPPSRVDSPLHF. Based on the CDR3 plus reference TRBV18 and TRBJ1-6, the full variable domain is NAGVMQNPRHLVRRRGQEARLRCSPMKGHSHVYWYRQLPEEGLKFMVYLQKENIIDESGMPKERFSAEFPKEGPSILRIQQVVRGDSAAYFCASSPPSRVDSPLHFGNGTRLTVT.

This sequence joins TRBV27 and TRBJ2-5; 8 bases map to TRBD1. CDR3 size: 16 residues. Germline V gives CDR1 MNHEY, CDR2 SMNVEV (reference sequence). After removal of 5 bases from V and 0 bases from J, the junction contained 8 bases not matched to a gene. The CDR3 protein is CASSAYRDRYQETQYF. DNA for the CDR3: TGTGCCAGCAGTGCCTACCGGGACAGGTACCAAGAGACCCAGTACTTC.

The CDR3 DNA reads TGCGCCAGCAGCTTGGCAGGGGTATTGGGGACTGAAGCTTTCTTT. Translated, it gives CASSLAGVLGTEAFF. The chain uses TRBV5-1 and TRBJ1-1; perhaps TRBD1 as D (6 bases). V lost 0 bases, J lost 5 bases, and 14 bases lay in between. Germline CDR1 and CDR2: SGHRS and YFSETQ. CDR3 length: 15 residues.

The CDR3 region is CASSTAGTGEETQYF. The CDR3 DNA is TGCGCCAGCAGCACAGCCGGGACAGGTGAAGAGACCCAGTACTTC. The chain is built from TRBV5-1 and TRBJ2-5; 8 bases align to TRBD1. Germline values: CDR1 SGHRS, CDR2 YFSETQ. The CDR3 has 15 amino acids. The trim removed 4 bases at V and 3 bases at J, leaving 8 bases unmatched.

For the CDR3, the DNA is TGTGCCAGCAGTCAAGGACAGGGCAGCAATCAGCCCCAGCATTTT. It is translated as CASSQGQGSNQPQHF. The chain recombines TRBV25-1 with TRBJ1-5; 8 positions agree with TRBD1. V shed 5 bases and J 1 base; nucleotides not matched to a gene: 4. Germline lookup yields CDR1 MGHDK and CDR2 SYGVNS. This CDR3 region has 15 residues. The complete variable domain, with remaining parts taken from reference TRBV25-1 and TRBJ1-5, reads EADIYQTPRYLVIGTGKKITLECSQTMGHDKMYWYQQDPGMELHLIHYSYGVNSTEKGDLSSESTVSRIRTEHFPLTLESARPSHTSQYLCASSQGQGSNQPQHFGDGTRLSIL.

This sequence joins TRBV3-1 (or the pseudogene TRBV3-2) and TRBJ1-1, with unresolved D. V dropped 0 bases and J dropped 2 bases, with 10 bases sitting between them. Per the germline V gene, CDR1 is LGHDT and CDR2 is YNNKEL (reference sequence). The CDR3 contains 15 residues. The CDR3 nucleotides are TGTGCCAGCAGCCAAGATGGTGTGAGAAACACTGAAGCTTTCTTT. Translation gives CASSQDGVRNTEAFF.

The V gene is TRBV28, the J gene TRBJ1-2; 7 bases line up with TRBD1. V dropped 8 bases and J dropped 3; count of bases not matched to a gene: 3. CDR3 size: 12 residues. Looked up from germline, CDR1 is MDHEN and CDR2 is SYDVKM. The CDR3 region is CASDQGDYGYTF. DNA of the CDR3: TGTGCCAGCGATCAGGGGGACTATGGCTACACCTTC.

The chain uses TRBV5-4 and TRBJ2-7; D perhaps matches TRBD2 (6 bases). The CDR3 loop spans 13 amino acids. Germline V gene data show CDR1 as SGHNT and CDR2 as YYREEE (reference sequence). The V end was cut by 4 bases, the J end by 2 bases, with 10 bases between. The CDR3 DNA follows: TGTGCCAGCAGCCGGGACTCAACCTACGAGCAGTACTTC. It translates to CASSRDSTYEQYF.

This clone was found once. CDR3 bases: TGTGCCAGCACCCCTGGGGGGGCGCGGCAGTACTACACCTTC. This codes for CASTPGGARQYYTF. The chain carries TRBV28 and TRBJ1-2; tentative D call: TRBD1 (6 bases). V was pared by 7 bases and J by 10 bases, with 22 bases between. This CDR3 region has 14 residues. Per germline, CDR1 MDHEN and CDR2 SYDVKM.

This chain joins TRBV9 and TRBJ2-7; no reliable D call. Looked up from germline, CDR1 is SGDLS and CDR2 is YYNGEE. The V gene lost 2 bases and the J gene lost 2 bases, with 14 bases spanning the gap. CDR3 length: 15 amino acids. CDR3 amino acids: CASSVGSSSTYEQYF. CDR3 nucleotides: TGTGCCAGCAGCGTGGGCAGCTCTTCCACCTACGAGCAGTACTTC.

With regard to this clone: Other DNA sequences from this sample encode an identical CDR3 as well. This chain connects TRBV20-1 to TRBJ1-1; no firm D call. The germline V and J ends were trimmed by 4 bases and 2 bases, with 5 bases remaining between them. This CDR3 has 11 amino acids. Germline assignment: CDR1 DFQATT and CDR2 SNEGSKA (reference sequence). Here the CDR3 reads CSATRNTEAFF. CDR3 DNA: TGCAGTGCTACCAGAAACACTGAAGCTTTCTTT.

The chain recombines TRBV30 with TRBJ2-3, with TRBD1 as a possible D gene (5 bases). The germline V and J ends were trimmed by 5 bases and 3 bases, with 12 bases remaining between them. The CDR3 has 13 amino acids. Germline loops: CDR1 GTSNPN, CDR2 SVGIG (reference sequence). CDR3 nucleotide sequence: TGTGCCTGGTCTCAGGGATGGACAGATACGCAGTATTTT. Translation gives CAWSQGWTDTQYF. Full variable domain (rest looked up from reference TRBV30 and TRBJ2-3): SQTIHQWPATLVQPVGSPLSLECTVEGTSNPNLYWYRQAAGRGLQLLFYSVGIGQISSEVPQNLSASRPQDRQFILSSKKLLLSDSGFYLCAWSQGWTDTQYFGPGTRLTVL.

The chain uses TRBV5-1 and TRBJ1-6, with D possibly matching TRBD1 (5 bases). CDR1 and CDR2 (germline): SGHRS, YFSETQ. The CDR3 covers 13 residues. V shed 3 bases and J shed 10 bases, with 11 bases lying between them. This CDR3 reads CASSSRDESPLHF. CDR3 DNA sequence: TGCGCCAGCAGCTCCAGGGATGAGTCACCCCTCCACTTT.

A remark on this clone: A much larger clonotype is one base distant, so this may be a read error. This chain connects TRBV28 to TRBJ1-5; D uncertain. Trimming pared 7 bases from V and 4 bases from J, leaving 5 bases between. CDR3 length: 11 amino acids. CDR1 MDHEN and CDR2 SYDVKM come from the germline V gene. CDR3 amino acids: CASTTNQPQHF. The CDR3 nucleotides read TGTGCCAGCACCACTAATCAGCCCCAGCATTTT.

This sequence joins TRBV5-4 and TRBJ1-2; maybe TRBD1 (6 bases). Germline V lookup: CDR1 SGHNT, CDR2 YYREEE (reference sequence). The CDR3 length is 11 residues. The V gene lost 10 bases and the J gene lost 7 bases, with 14 bases spanning the gap. Here the CDR3 DNA reads TGTGCCGCAAAGACAGGATTTGGCTACACCTTC. It yields the protein CAAKTGFGYTF.

The gene calls are TRBV5-1 and TRBJ1-2; D is ambiguous. The CDR3 covers 12 residues. The V end lost 4 bases, the J end lost 6 bases, and 10 bases lay between the germline ends. Germline V CDR1 and CDR2: SGHRS, YFSETQ. CDR3 nucleotides: TGCGCCAGCAGCCTGACTTTGGATGGCTACACCTTC. Translated, it gives CASSLTLDGYTF. Based on the CDR3 plus reference TRBV5-1 and TRBJ1-2, the full variable domain is KAGVTQTPRYLIKTRGQQVTLSCSPISGHRSVSWYQQTPGQGLQFLFEYFSETQRNKGNFPGRFSGRQFSNSRSEMNVSTLELGDSALYLCASSLTLDGYTFGSGTRLTVV.

The rearrangement joins TRBV7-3 to TRBJ2-7, with D tentatively TRBD1 (6 bases). Germline V gene sequence: CDR1 SGHTA, CDR2 FQGTGA. CDR3 length: 16 amino acids. Trimming stripped 4 bases from V and 5 bases from J, with 21 bases between. Written as DNA, the CDR3 is TGTGCCAGCAGCTCAAGGCTGGGGACACCCATCCACGAGCAGTACTTC. It is translated as CASSSRLGTPIHEQYF.